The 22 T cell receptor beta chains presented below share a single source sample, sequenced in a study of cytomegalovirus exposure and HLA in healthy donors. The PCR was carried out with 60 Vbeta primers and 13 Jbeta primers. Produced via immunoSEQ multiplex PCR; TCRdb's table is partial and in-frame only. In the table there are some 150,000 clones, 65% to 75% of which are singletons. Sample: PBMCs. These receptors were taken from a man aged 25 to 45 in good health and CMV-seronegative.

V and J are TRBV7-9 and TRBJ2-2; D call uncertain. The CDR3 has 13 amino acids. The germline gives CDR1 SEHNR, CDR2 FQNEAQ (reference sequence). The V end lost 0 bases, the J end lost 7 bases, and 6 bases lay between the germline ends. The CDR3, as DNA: TGTGCCAGCAGCTTAGCAGCCGGCGGGGAGCTGTTTTTT. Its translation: CASSLAAGGELFF.

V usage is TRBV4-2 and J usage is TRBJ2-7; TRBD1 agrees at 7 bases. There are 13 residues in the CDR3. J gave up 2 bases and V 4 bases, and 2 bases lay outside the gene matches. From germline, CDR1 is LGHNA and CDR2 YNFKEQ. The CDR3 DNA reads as TGTGCCAGCAGCCGGGGACAGACCTACGAGCAGTACTTC. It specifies CASSRGQTYEQYF.

CDR3 bases: TGTGCCAGTAGTGGCGGGGGTGATACGCAGTATTTT. Translation gives CASSGGGDTQYF. The chain uses TRBV19 and TRBJ2-3; 7 positions agree with TRBD2. This CDR3 contains 12 residues. Unmatched junction bases numbered 2, after V lost 5 bases and J lost 6 bases. The germline V gene has CDR1 LNHDA and CDR2 SQIVND (reference sequence).

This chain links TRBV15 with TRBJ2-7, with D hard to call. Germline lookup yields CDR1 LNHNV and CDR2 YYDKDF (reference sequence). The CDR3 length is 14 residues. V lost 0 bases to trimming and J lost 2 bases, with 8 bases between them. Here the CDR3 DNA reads TGTGCCACCAGCAGAGATCCCTTTACCTACGAGCAGTACTTC. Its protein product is CATSRDPFTYEQYF.

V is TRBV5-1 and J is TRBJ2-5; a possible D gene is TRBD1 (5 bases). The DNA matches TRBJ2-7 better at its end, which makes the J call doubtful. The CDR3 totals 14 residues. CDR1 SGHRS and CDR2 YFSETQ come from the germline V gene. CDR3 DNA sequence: TGCGCCAGCAGCTTGGCACAGGCCTCCTACGAGCAGTACTTC. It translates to CASSLAQASYEQYF.

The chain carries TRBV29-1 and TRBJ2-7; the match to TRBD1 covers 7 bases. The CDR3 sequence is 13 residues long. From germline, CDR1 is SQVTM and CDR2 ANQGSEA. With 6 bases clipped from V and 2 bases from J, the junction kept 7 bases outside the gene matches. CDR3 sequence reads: CSVTGTETYEQYF. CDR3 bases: TGCAGCGTAACCGGGACAGAAACCTACGAGCAGTACTTC.

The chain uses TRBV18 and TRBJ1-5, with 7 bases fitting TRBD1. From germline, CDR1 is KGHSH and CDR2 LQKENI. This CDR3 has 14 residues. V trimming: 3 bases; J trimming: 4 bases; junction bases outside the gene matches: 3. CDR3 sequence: CASSPTGRNQPQHF. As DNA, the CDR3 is TGTGCCAGCTCACCGACAGGGAGGAATCAGCCCCAGCATTTT.

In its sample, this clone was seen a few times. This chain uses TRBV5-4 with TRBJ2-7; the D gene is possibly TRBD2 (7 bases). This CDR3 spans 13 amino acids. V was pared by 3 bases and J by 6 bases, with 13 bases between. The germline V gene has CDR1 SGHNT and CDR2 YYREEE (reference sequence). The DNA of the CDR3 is TGTGCCAGCAGCTCGAAACGGGGGGCCGAGCAGTACTTC. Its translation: CASSSKRGAEQYF.

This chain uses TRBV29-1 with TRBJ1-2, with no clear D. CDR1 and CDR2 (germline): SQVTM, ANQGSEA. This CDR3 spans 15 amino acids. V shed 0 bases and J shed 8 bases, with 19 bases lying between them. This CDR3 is CSVEEGRGHPGGYTF. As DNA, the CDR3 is TGCAGCGTTGAAGAAGGCCGGGGTCATCCTGGGGGCTACACCTTC.

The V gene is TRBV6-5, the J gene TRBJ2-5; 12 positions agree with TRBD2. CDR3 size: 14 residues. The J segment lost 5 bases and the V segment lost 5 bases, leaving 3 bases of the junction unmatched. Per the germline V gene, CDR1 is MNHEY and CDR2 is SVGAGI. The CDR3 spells CASSASGGAETQYF. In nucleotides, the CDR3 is TGTGCCAGCAGTGCTAGCGGGGGGGCGGAGACCCAGTACTTC.

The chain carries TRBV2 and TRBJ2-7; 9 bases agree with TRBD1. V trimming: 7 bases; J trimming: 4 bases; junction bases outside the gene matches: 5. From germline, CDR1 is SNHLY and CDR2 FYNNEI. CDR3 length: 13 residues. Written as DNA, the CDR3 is TGTGCCAGCACCTCGGGACAGGGATACGAGCAGTACTTC. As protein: CASTSGQGYEQYF.

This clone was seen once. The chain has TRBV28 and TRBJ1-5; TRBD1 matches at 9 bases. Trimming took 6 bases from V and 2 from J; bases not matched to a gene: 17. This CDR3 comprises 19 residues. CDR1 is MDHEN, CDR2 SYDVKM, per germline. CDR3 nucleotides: TGTGCCAGCAGGGGGAACCGGGACAGGGACTCTTTAGGCAATCAGCCCCAGCATTTT. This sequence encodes CASRGNRDRDSLGNQPQHF.

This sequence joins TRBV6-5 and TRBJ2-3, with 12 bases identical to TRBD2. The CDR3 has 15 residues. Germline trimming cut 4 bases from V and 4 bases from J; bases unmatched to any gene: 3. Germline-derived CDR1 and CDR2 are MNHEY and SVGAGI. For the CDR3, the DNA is TGTGCCAGCAGTTGGACTAGCGGGGCAGCAGATACGCAGTATTTT. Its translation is CASSWTSGAADTQYF.

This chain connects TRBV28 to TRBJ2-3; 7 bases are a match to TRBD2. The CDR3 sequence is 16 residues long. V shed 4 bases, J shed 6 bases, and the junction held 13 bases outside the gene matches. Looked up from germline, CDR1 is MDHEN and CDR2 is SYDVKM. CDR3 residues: CASSSPSGTQGDTQYF. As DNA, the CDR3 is TGTGCCAGCAGTTCCCCAAGCGGGACCCAGGGCGATACGCAGTATTTT.

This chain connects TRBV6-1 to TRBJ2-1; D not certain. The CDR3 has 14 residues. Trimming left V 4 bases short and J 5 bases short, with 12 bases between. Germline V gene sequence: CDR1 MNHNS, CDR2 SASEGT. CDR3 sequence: CASSGERIDNEQFF. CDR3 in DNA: TGTGCCAGCAGTGGTGAGAGGATTGACAATGAGCAGTTCTTC.

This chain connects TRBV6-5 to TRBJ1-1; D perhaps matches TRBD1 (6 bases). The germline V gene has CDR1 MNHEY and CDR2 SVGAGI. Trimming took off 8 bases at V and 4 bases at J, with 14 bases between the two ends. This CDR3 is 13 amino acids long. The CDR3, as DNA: TGTGCCAGCGCCCTCGACAGGCTCACTGAAGCTTTCTTT. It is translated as CASALDRLTEAFF.

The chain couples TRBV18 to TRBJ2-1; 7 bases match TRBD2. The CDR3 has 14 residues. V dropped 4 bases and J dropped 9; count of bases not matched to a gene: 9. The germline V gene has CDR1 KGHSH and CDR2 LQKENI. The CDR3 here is CASSLNPGTTEQFF. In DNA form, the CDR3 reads TGTGCCAGCTCACTTAACCCAGGGACTACTGAGCAGTTCTTC.

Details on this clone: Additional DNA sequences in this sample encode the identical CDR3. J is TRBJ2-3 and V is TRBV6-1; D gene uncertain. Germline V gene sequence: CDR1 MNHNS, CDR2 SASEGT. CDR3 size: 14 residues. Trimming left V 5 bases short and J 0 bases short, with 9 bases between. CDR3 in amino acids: CASSFVFSTDTQYF. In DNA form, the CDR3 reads TGTGCCAGCAGTTTCGTGTTTAGCACAGATACGCAGTATTTT.

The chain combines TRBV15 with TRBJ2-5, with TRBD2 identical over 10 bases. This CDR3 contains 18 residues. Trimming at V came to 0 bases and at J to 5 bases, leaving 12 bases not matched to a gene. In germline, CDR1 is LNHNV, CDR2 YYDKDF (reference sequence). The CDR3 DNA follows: TGTGCCACCAGCAGAGATAGGGCTAGCGGGGGACCCAGGGAGACCCAGTACTTC. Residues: CATSRDRASGGPRETQYF. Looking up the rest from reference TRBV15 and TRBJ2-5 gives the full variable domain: DAMVIQNPRYQVTQFGKPVTLSCSQTLNHNVMYWYQQKSSQAPKLLFHYYDKDFNNEADTPDNFQSRRPNTSFCFLDIRSPGLGDTAMYLCATSRDRASGGPRETQYFGPGTRLLVL.

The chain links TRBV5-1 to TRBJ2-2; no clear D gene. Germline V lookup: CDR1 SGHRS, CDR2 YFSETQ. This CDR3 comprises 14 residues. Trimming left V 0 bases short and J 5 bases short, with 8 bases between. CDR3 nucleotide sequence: TGCGCCAGCAGCTTGGCCGAGCGAACCGGGGAGCTGTTTTTT. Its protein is CASSLAERTGELFF.

The CDR3 loop is CASSLKLAGEYSNTGELFF. For the CDR3, the DNA is TGTGCCAGCAGCTTAAAGTTAGCGGGGGAGTACTCGAACACCGGGGAGCTGTTTTTT. This chain uses TRBV7-6 with TRBJ2-2; 9 bases agree with TRBD2. Germline V gene sequence: CDR1 SGHVS, CDR2 FNYEAQ. Trimming took 2 bases from V and 0 from J; bases not matched to a gene: 10. The CDR3 loop spans 19 amino acids. The full variable domain, completed using reference TRBV7-6 and TRBJ2-2, is GAGVSQSPRYKVTKRGQDVALRCDPISGHVSLYWYRQALGQGPEFLTYFNYEAQQDKSGLPNDRFSAERPEGSISTLTIQRTEQRDSAMYRCASSLKLAGEYSNTGELFFGEGSRLTVL.

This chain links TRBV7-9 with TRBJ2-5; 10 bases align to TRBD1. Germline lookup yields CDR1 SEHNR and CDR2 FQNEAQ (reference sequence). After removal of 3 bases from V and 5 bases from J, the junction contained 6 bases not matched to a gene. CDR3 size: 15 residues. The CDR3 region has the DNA TGTGCCAGCAGCTTTGGGACAGGGGTAGGGGAGACCCAGTACTTC. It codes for CASSFGTGVGETQYF. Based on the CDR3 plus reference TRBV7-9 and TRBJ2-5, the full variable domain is DTGVSQNPRHKITKRGQNVTFRCDPISEHNRLYWYRQTLGQGPEFLTYFQNEAQLEKSRLLSDRFSAERPKGSFSTLEIQRTEQGDSAMYLCASSFGTGVGETQYFGPGTRLLVL.